This T cell receptor (beta chain) was identified during a study of T cells in localized non-small cell lung cancer. On this clone: Its antigen is currently unknown.

The data were produced by immunoSEQ multiplex PCR, yet TCRdb's version contains in-frame clones alone and is incomplete. The profile shows some 72,000 clones, 84% of them singletons. Overall study findings and caveats: Adjacent lung exhibited a median of about 50 among the 100 most abundant tumor clones. Without multi-region sequencing, intratumor heterogeneity could not be excluded. Uninvolved adjacent lung showed higher T cell clonality than tumor. Prolonged overall survival went with higher T cell density in the blood.

This CDR3 spans 11 amino acids. Looked up from germline, CDR1 is MNHEY and CDR2 is SVGAGI. V was cut by 2 bases and J by 8 bases, with 4 bases left in between. Sequenced material: peripheral blood, taken before any cancer treatment. The source is a man aged 40 to 70 with stage I lung adenocarcinoma. The chain is built from TRBV6-5 and TRBJ2-1; D gene ambiguous. The CDR3 DNA reads TGTGCCAGCAGTTACGTCCATGAGCAGTTCTTC. This sequence encodes CASSYVHEQFF.